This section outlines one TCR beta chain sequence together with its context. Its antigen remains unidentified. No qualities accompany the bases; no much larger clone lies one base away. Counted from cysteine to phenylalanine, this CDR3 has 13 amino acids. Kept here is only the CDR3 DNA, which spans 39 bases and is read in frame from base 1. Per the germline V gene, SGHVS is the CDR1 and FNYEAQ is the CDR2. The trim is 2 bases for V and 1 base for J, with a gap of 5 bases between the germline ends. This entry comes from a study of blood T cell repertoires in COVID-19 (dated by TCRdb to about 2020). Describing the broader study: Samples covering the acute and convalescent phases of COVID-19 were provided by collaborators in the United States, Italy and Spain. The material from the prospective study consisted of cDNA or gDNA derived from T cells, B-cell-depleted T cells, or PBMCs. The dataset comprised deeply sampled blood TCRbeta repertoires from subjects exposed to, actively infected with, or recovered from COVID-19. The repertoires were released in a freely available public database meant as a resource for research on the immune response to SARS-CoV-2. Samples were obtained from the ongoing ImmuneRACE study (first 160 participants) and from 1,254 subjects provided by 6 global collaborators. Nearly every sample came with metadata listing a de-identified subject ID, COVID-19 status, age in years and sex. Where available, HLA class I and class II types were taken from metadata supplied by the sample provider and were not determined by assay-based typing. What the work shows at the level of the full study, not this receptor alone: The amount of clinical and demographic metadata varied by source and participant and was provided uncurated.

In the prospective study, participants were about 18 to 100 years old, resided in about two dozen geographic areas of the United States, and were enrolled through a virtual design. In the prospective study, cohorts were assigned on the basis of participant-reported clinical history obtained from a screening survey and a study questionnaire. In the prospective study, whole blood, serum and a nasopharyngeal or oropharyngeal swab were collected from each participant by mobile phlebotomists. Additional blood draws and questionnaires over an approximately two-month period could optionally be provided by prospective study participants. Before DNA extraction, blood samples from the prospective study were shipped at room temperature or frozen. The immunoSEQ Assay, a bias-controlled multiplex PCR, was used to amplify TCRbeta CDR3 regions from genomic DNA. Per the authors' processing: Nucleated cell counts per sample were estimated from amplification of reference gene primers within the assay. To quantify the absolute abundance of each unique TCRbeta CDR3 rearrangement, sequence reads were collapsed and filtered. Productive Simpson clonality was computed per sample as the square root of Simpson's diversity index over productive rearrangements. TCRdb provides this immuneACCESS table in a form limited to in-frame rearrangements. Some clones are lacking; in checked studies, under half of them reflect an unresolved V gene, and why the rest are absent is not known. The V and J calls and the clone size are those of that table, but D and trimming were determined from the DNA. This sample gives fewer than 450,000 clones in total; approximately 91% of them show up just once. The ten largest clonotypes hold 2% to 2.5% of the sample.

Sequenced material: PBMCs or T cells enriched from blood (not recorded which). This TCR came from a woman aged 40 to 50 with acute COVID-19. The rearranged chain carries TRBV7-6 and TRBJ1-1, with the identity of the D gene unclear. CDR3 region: CASSLWQNTEAFF. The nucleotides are TGTGCCAGCAGCTTATGGCAGAACACTGAAGCTTTCTTT.